In this sample, the clone carrying this TCR beta chain turned up many times. Its specificity is unknown. The V segment lost 0 bases and the J segment 3 bases; nucleotides outside the gene matches: 2. Germline lookup yields CDR1 SGHRS and CDR2 YFSETQ. There are 14 residues in the CDR3. The source of the sample is a study of neurological immune-mediated disorders. Looking at the study overall: Multiple sclerosis patients (n ≈ 35) included around 31 with relapsing-remitting and 3 with secondary progressive disease. The study, taken as a whole, reports: It was the repertoires of 18 of 34 multiple sclerosis patients that phylogenetic grouping placed in one related-CDR3 cluster, which is a possible signature.

The making of cDNA relied on 5'RACE with 10-nucleotide random UMIs. TCRdb passed the 5' RACE reads through MiXCR, listing each CDR3 protein once. Of about 33,000 distinct CDR3 sequences in the sample, over 1.2% were seen once. A total of 2 million PBMCs stored at -80 degrees C provided the unsorted libraries. The J gene is TRBJ1-1, the V gene TRBV5-1; 7 bases fit TRBD1. The sequencing sample was made of PBMCs. The receptor was derived from a young woman with multiple sclerosis. In DNA, the CDR3 is TGCGCCAGCAGCTTGGGGGACAGACACACTGAAGCTTTCTTT. This sequence encodes CASSLGDRHTEAFF.